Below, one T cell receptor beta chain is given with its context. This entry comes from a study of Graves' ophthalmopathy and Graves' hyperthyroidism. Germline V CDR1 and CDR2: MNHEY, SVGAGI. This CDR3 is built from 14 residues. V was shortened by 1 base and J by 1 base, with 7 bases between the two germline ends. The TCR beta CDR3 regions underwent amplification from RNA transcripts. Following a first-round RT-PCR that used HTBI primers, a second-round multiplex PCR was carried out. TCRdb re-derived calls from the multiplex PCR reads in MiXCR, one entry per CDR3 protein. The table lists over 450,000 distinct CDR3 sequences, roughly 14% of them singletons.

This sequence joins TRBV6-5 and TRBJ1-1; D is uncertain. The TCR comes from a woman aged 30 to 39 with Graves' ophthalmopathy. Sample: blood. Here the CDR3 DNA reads TGTGCCAGCAGTTACTTCCGGGAGAACACTGAAGCTTTCTTT. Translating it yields CASSYFRENTEAFF.